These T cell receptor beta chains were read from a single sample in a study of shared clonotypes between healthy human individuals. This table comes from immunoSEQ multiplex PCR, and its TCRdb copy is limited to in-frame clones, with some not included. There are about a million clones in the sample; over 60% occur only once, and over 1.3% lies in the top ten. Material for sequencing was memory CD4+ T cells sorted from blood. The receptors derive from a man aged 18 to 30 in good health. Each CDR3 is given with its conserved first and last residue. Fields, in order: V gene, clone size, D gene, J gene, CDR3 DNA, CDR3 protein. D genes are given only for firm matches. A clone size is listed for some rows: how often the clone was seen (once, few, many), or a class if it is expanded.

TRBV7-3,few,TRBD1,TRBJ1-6,TGTGCCAGCAGCTTAACGGGACAGAAGAATTCACCCCTCCACTTT,CASSLTGQKNSPLHF
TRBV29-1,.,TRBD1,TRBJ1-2,TGCAGCACCCGCAGCGACAGGGCTCGCGGCTACACCTTC,CSTRSDRARGYTF
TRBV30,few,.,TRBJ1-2,TGTGCCTGGAGGGGGCCAGGAGCAGGGTCGACCTATGGCTACACCTTC,CAWRGPGAGSTYGYTF
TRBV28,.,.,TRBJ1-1,TGTGCCAGCAGCTCCACATCGTTCGGAGAAGCTTTCTTT,CASSSTSFGEAFF
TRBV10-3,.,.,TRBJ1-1,TGTGCCACCACCTACGGGAGTACTGAAGCTTTCTTT,CATTYGSTEAFF
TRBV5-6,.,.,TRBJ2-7,TGTGCCAGCAGCTTCAATTGGGACTACGAGCAGTACTTC,CASSFNWDYEQYF
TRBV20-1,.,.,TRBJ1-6,TGCAGTGCTAGGGCTGGGGTACCCCTCCACTTT,CSARAGVPLHF
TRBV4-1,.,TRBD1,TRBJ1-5,TGCGCCAGCAGCCAGGTACAGACAGGGCGGGATTATCAGCCCCAGCATTTT,CASSQVQTGRDYQPQHF
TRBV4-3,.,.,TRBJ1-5,TGCGCCAGCAGCCAAGAAAGGAAACAGCCCCAGCATTTT,CASSQERKQPQHF
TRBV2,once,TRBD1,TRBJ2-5,TGTGCCAGCAGTGAAGTGACCCCTCGGACAGGGTGGACGAGGGAAGAGACCCAGTACTTC,CASSEVTPRTGWTREETQYF
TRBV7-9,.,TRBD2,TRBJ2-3,TGTGCCAGCAGCTACACTAGCGGGACAGATACGCAGTATTTT,CASSYTSGTDTQYF
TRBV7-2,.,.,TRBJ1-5,TGTGCCAGCACCGCCTATAGCAATCAGCCCCAGCATTTT,CASTAYSNQPQHF
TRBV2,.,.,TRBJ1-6,TGTGCCAGCAGTGAAGACTCCCCCGGGACCAATTCACCCCTCCACTTT,CASSEDSPGTNSPLHF
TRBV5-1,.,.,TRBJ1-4,TGCGCCAGCAGCTCGGGGGGAACTAATGAAAAACTGTTTTTT,CASSSGGTNEKLFF
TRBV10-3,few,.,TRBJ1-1,TGTGCCATCACCCAGGGACAAGTGAACACTGAAGCTTTCTTT,CAITQGQVNTEAFF
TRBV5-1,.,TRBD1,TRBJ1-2,TGCGCCAGCAGCTTGTCGGGACAGGGGGCGGCCGGTGGCTACACCTTC,CASSLSGQGAAGGYTF
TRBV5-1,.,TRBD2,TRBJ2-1,TGCGCCAGCAGATCCGGACTAGCGGGAGGGAACAATGAGCAGTTCTTC,CASRSGLAGGNNEQFF
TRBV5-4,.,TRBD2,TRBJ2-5,TGTGCCAGCAGCTTTGTTAGCGGGACACGTCACCAAGAGACCCAGTACTTC,CASSFVSGTRHQETQYF
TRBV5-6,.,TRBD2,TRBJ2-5,TGTGCCAGCAGCCTAGCGGGAATGGGAGAGACCCAGTACTTC,CASSLAGMGETQYF
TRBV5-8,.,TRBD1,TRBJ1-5,TGTGCCAGCAGCTTGGGGACAGGGAATAGCAATCAGCCCCAGCATTTT,CASSLGTGNSNQPQHF
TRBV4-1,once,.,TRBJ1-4,TGCGCCAGCAGCCACCTCACGGCGGGCAATGAAAAACTGTTTTTT,CASSHLTAGNEKLFF
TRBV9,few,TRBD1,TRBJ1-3,TGTGCCAGCAGCGCCGGACAGGGGCGCTCTGGAAACACCATATATTTT,CASSAGQGRSGNTIYF
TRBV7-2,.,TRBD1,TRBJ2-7,TGTGCCAGCAGCTTCCGGGACAGGGGGCGCGAGCAGTACTTC,CASSFRDRGREQYF
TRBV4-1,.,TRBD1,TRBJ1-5,TGCGCCAGCAGCCAGGGGACAGGGGGCGGAAGTCAGCCCCAGCATTTT,CASSQGTGGGSQPQHF
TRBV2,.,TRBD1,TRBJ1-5,TGTGCCAGCAGGGGACAGGCCAATCAGCCCCAGCATTTT,CASRGQANQPQHF
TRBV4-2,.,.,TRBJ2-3,TGTGCCAGCAGCCAACAACGCAATGGGGATACGCAGTATTTT,CASSQQRNGDTQYF
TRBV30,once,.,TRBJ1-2,TGTGCCTGGAGTGTACGCGACAGCTACACCTTC,CAWSVRDSYTF
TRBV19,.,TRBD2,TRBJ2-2,TGTGCCAGTGGGTCTACGGGACTAGCGGGGACCGGGGAGCTGTTTTTT,CASGSTGLAGTGELFF
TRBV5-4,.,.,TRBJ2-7,TGTGCCAGCAGCTCTCGCCTAGGTACAGACGAGCAGTACTTC,CASSSRLGTDEQYF
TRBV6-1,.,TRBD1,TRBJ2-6,TGTGCCAGCACCCTACAGGGGGCTGGGGCCAACGTCCTGACTTTC,CASTLQGAGANVLTF
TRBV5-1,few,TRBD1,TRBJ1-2,TGCGCCAGCAGCCTAGGACAGGGGACTAACTATGGCTACACCTTC,CASSLGQGTNYGYTF
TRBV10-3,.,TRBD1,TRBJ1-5,TGTGCCATCAGTGACACTGACAGGGGCGGCAATCAGCCCCAGCATTTT,CAISDTDRGGNQPQHF
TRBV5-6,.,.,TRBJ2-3,TGTGCCAGCTCTCTGGGAATGACATTCACAGATACGCAGTATTTT,CASSLGMTFTDTQYF
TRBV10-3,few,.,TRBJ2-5,TGTGCCATCAGTACAGGGATCCAAGAGACCCAGTACTTC,CAISTGIQETQYF
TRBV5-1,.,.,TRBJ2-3,TGCGCCAGCAGCTCGACACAGGGTGGCACGCAGTATTTT,CASSSTQGGTQYF
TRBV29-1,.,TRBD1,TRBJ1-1,TGCAGCGCGACTACGGTCCCCCTGAAAGGGACAGGCACTGAAGCTTTCTTT,CSATTVPLKGTGTEAFF
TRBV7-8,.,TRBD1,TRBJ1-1,TGTGCCAGCAGCTTGCGACAGGGCAACACTGAAGCTTTCTTT,CASSLRQGNTEAFF
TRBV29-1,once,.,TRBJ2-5,TGCAGCGTTGAACAAGTGAGGACAAAGACCCAGTACTTC,CSVEQVRTKTQYF
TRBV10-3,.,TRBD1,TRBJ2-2,TGTGCCACAAGCGGCCAGGGGGCGGGCACCGGGGAGCTGTTTTTT,CATSGQGAGTGELFF
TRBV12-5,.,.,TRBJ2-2,TGTGCTAGTGGTTTGGTATCGGGGGCTCCTTCGGTGGTGTTTTTT,CASGLVSGAPSVVFF
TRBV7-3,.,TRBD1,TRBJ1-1,TGTGCCAGCAGCCCCGACCGGGACAGGGCATACACTGAAGCTTTCTTT,CASSPDRDRAYTEAFF
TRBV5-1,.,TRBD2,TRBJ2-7,TGCGCCAGCAGCCGTGAGCGGGAGTCGTACGAGCAGTACTTC,CASSRERESYEQYF
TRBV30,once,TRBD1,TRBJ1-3,TGTGCCTGGAGTGTGGGACAGACGAGCTCTGGAAACACCATATATTTT,CAWSVGQTSSGNTIYF
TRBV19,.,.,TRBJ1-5,TGTGCCAGTAGTAAAGAAGGCAGCAATCAGCCCCAGCATTTT,CASSKEGSNQPQHF
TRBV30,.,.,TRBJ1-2,TGTGCCTGGAGTATGGACGTGGCCCTTTACTATGGCTACACCTTC,CAWSMDVALYYGYTF
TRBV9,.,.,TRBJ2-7,TGTGCCAGCGGTTCCACGAATTACGAGCAGTACTTC,CASGSTNYEQYF
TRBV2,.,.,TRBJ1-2,TGTGCCAGCAGTGATGATCTGGGGAACTATGGCTACACCTTC,CASSDDLGNYGYTF
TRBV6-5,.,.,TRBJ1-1,TGTGCCAGCAGCTCGCCTGGGGGGACAGCTTTCTTT,CASSSPGGTAFF